A selection of T cell receptor beta chains follows, all from one sample in a study of blood T cell repertoires in COVID-19. Generated by immunoSEQ multiplex PCR, the TCRdb table keeps only in-frame clones and is missing some. The sample carries some 110,000 clones, around four fifths recorded once. Sample: peripheral blood. The receptors were sampled from a woman in her seventies with acute or convalescent COVID-19. Each CDR3 is given with its conserved first and last residue.

v_call: TRBV6-1; j_call: TRBJ2-5; cdr3_aa: CASSEAWAITETQYF
v_call: TRBV5-1; j_call: TRBJ2-3; cdr3_aa: CASSLEGLAGAPSTDTQYF
v_call: TRBV9; j_call: TRBJ2-2; cdr3_aa: CASSVATGNTGELFF
v_call: TRBV2; j_call: TRBJ2-5; cdr3_aa: CASRIQGFRGETQYF
v_call: TRBV27; j_call: TRBJ2-7; cdr3_aa: CASSLYPDRGDEQYF
v_call: TRBV7-3; j_call: TRBJ2-2; cdr3_aa: CASSLKAGGHKNTGELFF
v_call: TRBV25-1; j_call: TRBJ1-5; cdr3_aa: CASSESGERQPQHF
v_call: TRBV6-4; j_call: TRBJ1-1; cdr3_aa: CASSIQANTEAFF
v_call: TRBV5-6; j_call: TRBJ2-7; cdr3_aa: CASSLRLLSYEQYF
v_call: TRBV5-1; j_call: TRBJ1-3; cdr3_aa: CASSPITGTAGNTIYF
v_call: TRBV7-9; j_call: TRBJ1-5; cdr3_aa: CASSFGMGGSGAQHF
v_call: TRBV10-1; j_call: TRBJ2-3; cdr3_aa: CASSPDYDTQYF
v_call: TRBV18; j_call: TRBJ1-1; cdr3_aa: CASSADSLNTEAFF
v_call: TRBV7-2; j_call: TRBJ1-2; cdr3_aa: CATSGTPNYGYTF
v_call: TRBV7-3; j_call: TRBJ2-7; cdr3_aa: CASSLTTGRPYEQYF
v_call: TRBV9; j_call: TRBJ1-5; cdr3_aa: CASSVGQGSGEPQHF
v_call: TRBV6-6; j_call: TRBJ1-1; cdr3_aa: CASSYMGGANTEAFF
v_call: TRBV5-4; j_call: TRBJ1-1; cdr3_aa: CASSLERVGTEAFF
v_call: TRBV6-2/TRBV6-3; j_call: TRBJ1-4; cdr3_aa: CASSYGRVNEKLFF
v_call: TRBV21-1; j_call: TRBJ2-7; cdr3_aa: CASSKQPLQDPSYEQYF
v_call: TRBV6-1; j_call: TRBJ2-5; cdr3_aa: CASRLDRVEGETQYF
v_call: TRBV5-4; j_call: TRBJ2-7; cdr3_aa: CASSLGQTSDEQYF
v_call: TRBV5-4; j_call: TRBJ2-1; cdr3_aa: CASSLAGTNEQFF
v_call: TRBV7-3; j_call: TRBJ1-1; cdr3_aa: CASSVAGGNTEAFF
v_call: TRBV28; j_call: TRBJ1-1; cdr3_aa: CASSLLRGNTEAFF
v_call: TRBV6-2/TRBV6-3; j_call: TRBJ2-3; cdr3_aa: CASSSPLAADTQYF
v_call: TRBV6-2/TRBV6-3; j_call: TRBJ2-7; cdr3_aa: CASSSYRTSSYEQYF